Each of the 23 T cell receptor beta chains below was sequenced from the same sample in a study of OX40 agonist ivuxolimab in advanced cancers. The data were produced by immunoSEQ multiplex PCR, yet TCRdb's version contains in-frame clones alone and is incomplete. The sample shows about 84,000 clones, approximately 95% of them seen only once. Sequencing was performed on CD4+ or CD8+ T cells sorted from blood, taken in a trial of the OX40 agonist ivuxolimab. The receptor source for this set is an adult with an advanced solid tumor such as melanoma, head and neck, liver or kidney cancer.

This rearrangement joins TRBV5-4 to TRBJ2-1; TRBD2 agrees at 8 bases. The V and J ends lost 4 bases and 1 base, in that order; junction bases with no gene match: 10. CDR1 is SGHNT and CDR2 is YYREEE in the germline V gene (reference sequence). The CDR3 sequence is 17 residues long. DNA of the CDR3: TGTGCCAGCAGCCCGGAAGGCGGGAGGCGTTCCTACAATGAGCAGTTCTTC. Translation: CASSPEGGRRSYNEQFF. Supplemented by reference TRBV5-4 and TRBJ2-1, the full variable domain reads ETGVTQSPTHLIKTRGQQVTLRCSSQSGHNTVSWYQQALGQGPQFIFQYYREEENGRGNFPPRFSGLQFPNYSSELNVNALELDDSALYLCASSPEGGRRSYNEQFFGPGTRLTVL.

The gene calls are TRBV28 and TRBJ2-7; 8 nucleotides align to TRBD2. The CDR3 contains 16 residues. Trimming took 3 bases from V and 0 from J; bases not matched to a gene: 7. Germline loops: CDR1 MDHEN, CDR2 SYDVKM. In DNA, the CDR3 is TGTGCCAGCAGTTTCCTTTCTAGCGGGTACTCCTACGAGCAGTACTTC. Its translation: CASSFLSSGYSYEQYF.

The chain is built from TRBV2 and TRBJ1-2; D gene unclear. Trimming stripped 4 bases from V and 0 bases from J, with 6 bases between. Per germline, CDR1 SNHLY and CDR2 FYNNEI. The length of the CDR3 is 13 residues. The DNA for the CDR3 is TGTGCCAGCAGTGTACAGTCTAACTATGGCTACACCTTC. It encodes CASSVQSNYGYTF.

The chain couples TRBV27 to TRBJ2-7, with D possibly being TRBD1 (7 bases). CDR1 and CDR2 (germline): MNHEY, SMNVEV (reference sequence). This CDR3 has 13 amino acids. V shed 6 bases and J shed 1 base, with 10 bases lying between them. The CDR3 is CASRAGGSYEQYF. DNA for the CDR3: TGTGCCAGCAGGGCAGGGGGGTCCTACGAGCAGTACTTC.

The gene calls are TRBV6-5 and TRBJ2-6; D gene uncertain. The CDR3 covers 15 residues. From germline, CDR1 is MNHEY and CDR2 SVGAGI. The V gene lost 10 bases and the J gene lost 0 bases, with 13 bases spanning the gap. CDR3 amino acids: CATESVFSGANVLTF. As DNA, the CDR3 is TGTGCCACCGAATCAGTGTTCTCTGGGGCCAACGTCCTGACTTTC.

The chain joins TRBV9 to TRBJ1-2; D is uncertain. Trimming shortened V by 1 base and J by 1 base, and 14 bases separated the two germline ends. Per germline, CDR1 SGDLS and CDR2 YYNGEE. CDR3 size: 16 residues. The CDR3 loop reads CASSVNRPQLNYGYTF. The DNA for the CDR3 is TGTGCCAGCAGCGTAAATCGTCCACAGCTTAACTATGGCTACACCTTC.

This clone was seen only once. The V and J genes are TRBV7-9 and TRBJ2-5; the D call may be TRBD1 or TRBD2 (6 bases each). Germline assignment: CDR1 SEHNR and CDR2 FQNEAQ (reference sequence). The CDR3 is 16 amino acids. The V end lost 3 bases, the J end lost 5 bases, and 19 bases lay between the germline ends. The CDR3 sequence is CASSFAKDSAGETQYF. The CDR3 DNA reads TGTGCCAGCAGCTTCGCTAAGGACAGCGCGGGGGAGACCCAGTACTTC.

This sequence joins TRBV4-1 and TRBJ2-7, with TRBD2 matching over 13 bases. The germline gives CDR1 MGHRA, CDR2 YSYEKL. There are 18 residues in the CDR3. Trimming took 2 bases from V and 5 from J; bases not matched to a gene: 12. CDR3 nucleotides: TGCGCCAGCAGCCAATTTGGGCAGCCGGGGACTAGCGGGAACGAGCAGTACTTC. It codes for CASSQFGQPGTSGNEQYF.

This chain joins TRBV11-1 and TRBJ2-1; TRBD2 aligns across 8 bases. The V gene's germline CDR1 is SGHAT and CDR2 FQDESV (reference sequence). Trimming took 10 bases from V and 5 from J; bases not matched to a gene: 7. This CDR3 has 13 amino acids. CDR3 nucleotide sequence: TGTGCCATCCAGCGGGAGTACGACAATGAGCAGTTCTTC. It translates to CAIQREYDNEQFF. The entire variable domain, with the rest obtained from reference TRBV11-1 and TRBJ2-1, is as follows: EAEVAQSPRYKITEKSQAVAFWCDPISGHATLYWYRQILGQGPELLVQFQDESVVDDSQLPKDRFSAERLKGVDSTLKIQPAELGDSAMYLCAIQREYDNEQFFGPGTRLTVL.

DNA of the CDR3: TGTGCCAGCAGTAAGAGGGGAGACCAAGAGACCCAGTACTTC. Translation: CASSKRGDQETQYF. The rearrangement uses TRBV6-1 and TRBJ2-5; possibly TRBD1 or TRBD2 for D (5 bases each). Germline CDR1 MNHNS, CDR2 SASEGT. This CDR3 is built from 14 residues. Trimming removed 5 bases from V and 0 bases from J, with 10 bases in between.

The J gene is TRBJ2-5, the V gene TRBV6-5; TRBD1 is a possible D gene (5 bases). The CDR3 extends over 16 amino acids. Trimming left V 4 bases short and J 0 bases short, with 15 bases between. Germline V lookup: CDR1 MNHEY, CDR2 SVGAGI. The CDR3 DNA reads as TGTGCCAGCAGTTTTGACAGTTGGGGTAACCAAGAGACCCAGTACTTC. It translates to CASSFDSWGNQETQYF.

The chain uses TRBV27 and TRBJ1-2, with D unclear. The CDR3 covers 12 residues. V was cut by 6 bases and J by 8 bases, with 13 bases left in between. Germline V gene sequence: CDR1 MNHEY, CDR2 SMNVEV (reference sequence). CDR3 DNA: TGTGCCAGCAGCCCAGGTGGTGAGGGCTACACCTTC. Encoded protein: CASSPGGEGYTF.

V usage is TRBV4-3 and J usage is TRBJ2-5; 13 bases are a match to TRBD2. The CDR3 contains 14 residues. V was pared by 4 bases and J by 14 bases, with 10 bases of the junction left unmatched. Germline V gene data show CDR1 as LGHNA and CDR2 as YSLEER. The CDR3 DNA reads TGCGCCAGCAGCCGCGAATTGGGACTAGCGGGACTCTACTTC. Amino acids: CASSRELGLAGLYF.

J is TRBJ1-1 and V is TRBV7-8; a possible D gene is TRBD1 (6 bases). The CDR3 contains 12 residues. Germline values: CDR1 SGHVS, CDR2 FQNEAQ. The V and J ends lost 5 bases and 5 bases respectively, with 9 bases between them. The CDR3 loop is CASSRGLTEAFF. In DNA, the CDR3 is TGTGCCAGCAGCCGGGGGCTTACTGAAGCTTTCTTT. Full variable domain (remainder filled in from reference TRBV7-8 and TRBJ1-1): GAGVSQSPRYKVAKRGQDVALRCDPISGHVSLFWYQQALGQGPEFLTYFQNEAQLDKSGLPSDRFFAERPEGSVSTLKIQRTQQEDSAVYLCASSRGLTEAFFGQGTRLTVV.

This chain links TRBV5-5 with TRBJ1-3; 12 bases match TRBD1. The length of the CDR3 is 16 residues. Germline CDR1 is SGHKS and CDR2 is YYEKEE (reference sequence). V was pared by 4 bases and J by 3 bases, with 5 bases of the junction left unmatched. The CDR3 sequence: CASSPGQGAIGNTIYF. As DNA, the CDR3 is TGTGCCAGCAGCCCGGGACAGGGGGCAATTGGAAACACCATATATTTT.

DNA for the CDR3: TGCAGCGTTGTCGCTCCGGGGCCCGGGGAGCTGTTTTTT. It yields the protein CSVVAPGPGELFF. V usage is TRBV29-1 and J usage is TRBJ2-2, with D tentatively TRBD1 or TRBD2 (5 bases each). V was clipped by 4 bases and J by 6 bases, with 12 bases between them. This CDR3 region has 13 residues. CDR1 is SQVTM and CDR2 is ANQGSEA in the germline V gene.

This chain links TRBV13 with TRBJ2-5; 10 positions match TRBD2. This CDR3 contains 14 residues. V shed 0 bases, J shed 6 bases, and the junction held 1 base outside the gene matches. Germline V gives CDR1 PRHDT, CDR2 FYEKMQ (reference sequence). CDR3 sequence: CASSLGLAGKTQYF. The CDR3 DNA reads as TGTGCCAGCAGCTTAGGACTAGCGGGAAAGACCCAGTACTTC.

The J gene is TRBJ2-3, the V gene TRBV28; 10 nucleotides line up with TRBD2. CDR1 and CDR2 from the germline V gene are MDHEN and SYDVKM. The CDR3 is 16 residues long. V lost 3 bases to trimming and J lost 0 bases; unmatched junction nucleotides: 3. The CDR3 region is CASSFSGRTSTDTQYF. The DNA of the CDR3 is TGTGCCAGCAGTTTTAGCGGGAGGACTAGCACAGATACGCAGTATTTT. The full variable domain, in which reference TRBV28 and TRBJ2-3 provide the parts outside the CDR3, is DVKVTQSSRYLVKRTGEKVFLECVQDMDHENMFWYRQDPGLGLRLIYFSYDVKMKEKGDIPEGYSVSREKKERFSLILESASTNQTSMYLCASSFSGRTSTDTQYFGPGTRLTVL.

This chain joins TRBV9 and TRBJ2-3; a weak D match, TRBD2 (6 bases). Trimming cost V 2 bases and J 2 bases, with 15 bases left between them. The CDR3 is 16 amino acids. CDR1 is SGDLS, CDR2 YYNGEE, per germline. CDR3 nucleotide sequence: TGTGCCAGCAGCGTTTCCCGGGAGACCCACACAGATACGCAGTATTTT. It translates to CASSVSRETHTDTQYF. Variable domain in full (rest from reference TRBV9 and TRBJ2-3): DSGVTQTPKHLITATGQRVTLRCSPRSGDLSVYWYQQSLDQGLQFLIQYYNGEERAKGNILERFSAQQFPDLHSELNLSSLELGDSALYFCASSVSRETHTDTQYFGPGTRLTVL.

The chain links TRBV11-1 to TRBJ2-1; TRBD1 or TRBD2 may be the D gene (6 bases each). V lost 1 base, J lost 4 bases, and 17 bases lay in between. Germline CDR1 and CDR2: SGHAT and FQDESV (reference sequence). The CDR3 totals 17 residues. CDR3 sequence (DNA): TGTGCCAGCAGCTTAGTGCCTAGCCGGAGGGGGTACAATGAGCAGTTCTTC. Residues: CASSLVPSRRGYNEQFF.

The rearrangement joins TRBV7-9 to TRBJ2-1; TRBD2 matches 12 bases. The germline V gene encodes CDR1 SEHNR and CDR2 FQNEAQ (reference sequence). With V trimmed by 3 bases and J by 9 bases, 3 bases remained unmatched. CDR3 size: 14 residues. The CDR3 region has the DNA TGTGCCAGCAGCTTGACTAGCGGGAGTTCTGAGCAGTTCTTC. Protein product: CASSLTSGSSEQFF.

The chain uses TRBV5-6 and TRBJ2-7; the match to TRBD2 covers 13 bases. Germline assignment: CDR1 SGHDT and CDR2 YYEEEE. V shed 2 bases, J shed 7 bases, and the junction held 12 bases outside the gene matches. CDR3 length: 17 amino acids. Here the CDR3 DNA reads TGTGCCAGCAGCTTCGGACTAGCGGGAGCCCCTTTCGTGGAGCAGTACTTC. Translation: CASSFGLAGAPFVEQYF.

The J gene is TRBJ1-5, the V gene TRBV13; D is undetermined. The CDR3 has 15 residues. V was shortened by 0 bases and J by 6 bases, with 12 bases between the two germline ends. CDR1 and CDR2 (germline): PRHDT, FYEKMQ (reference sequence). The CDR3 DNA follows: TGTGCCAGCAGCTTAGGGTATGGGGTCGGTCAGCCCCAGCATTTT. Translated, it gives CASSLGYGVGQPQHF. Complete variable domain (other parts from reference TRBV13 and TRBJ1-5): AAGVIQSPRHLIKEKRETATLKCYPIPRHDTVYWYQQGPGQDPQFLISFYEKMQSDKGSIPDRFSAQQFSDYHSELNMSSLELGDSALYFCASSLGYGVGQPQHFGDGTRLSIL.